The 21 T cell receptor beta chains below all came from one sample that was sequenced in a study of OX40 agonist ivuxolimab in advanced cancers. Libraries were constructed by the immunoSEQ multiplex PCR assay. The clones in this table, taken by TCRdb from immuneACCESS, are in-frame only. Not every clone is retained; where verified, under half of the shortfall comes from an unresolved V gene, and the cause of the rest is unknown. The sample table lists 55,000 to 80,000 clones, about 88% of them with a count of one. The top ten constitute around 2% of the sample. The material sequenced was CD4+ or CD8+ T cells sorted from blood, taken in a trial of the OX40 agonist ivuxolimab. All receptors come from an adult with an advanced solid tumor such as melanoma, head and neck, liver or kidney cancer.

The chain joins TRBV7-2 to TRBJ1-4; 8 bases align to TRBD1. There are 15 residues in the CDR3. Germline-derived CDR1 and CDR2 are SGHTA and FQGNSA. The V and J ends lost 5 bases and 6 bases, in that order; junction bases with no gene match: 8. CDR3 DNA sequence: TGTGCCAGCAGCCCCACAGGGGGGAGGGATGAAAAACTGTTTTTT. Translation: CASSPTGGRDEKLFF. Filled out from reference TRBV7-2 and TRBJ1-4, the complete variable domain reads GAGVSQSPSNKVTEKGKDVELRCDPISGHTALYWYRQSLGQGLEFLIYFQGNSAPDKSGLPSDRFSAERTGGSVSTLTIQRTQQEDSAVYLCASSPTGGRDEKLFFGSGTQLSVL.

The chain employs TRBV7-6 and TRBJ1-5; D gene ambiguous. This CDR3 spans 14 amino acids. CDR1 is SGHVS and CDR2 is FNYEAQ in the germline V gene. With 2 bases removed from V and 2 bases from J, the gap between germline ends came to 7 bases. The CDR3 loop is CASSLQEGNQPQHF. CDR3 DNA: TGTGCCAGCAGCTTACAGGAGGGCAATCAGCCCCAGCATTTT.

This sequence joins TRBV5-6 and TRBJ2-3; 8 bases match TRBD2. CDR1 is SGHDT and CDR2 is YYEEEE in the germline V gene. Trimming removed 0 bases from V and 5 bases from J; junction bases left unmatched: 2. This CDR3 region has 14 residues. The CDR3 region has the DNA TGTGCCAGCAGCTTGGGACTAGCGAAAGATACGCAGTATTTT. This sequence encodes CASSLGLAKDTQYF. Full variable domain (outside the CDR3, taken from reference TRBV5-6 and TRBJ2-3): DAGVTQSPTHLIKTRGQQVTLRCSPKSGHDTVSWYQQALGQGPQFIFQYYEEEERQRGNFPDRFSGHQFPNYSSELNVNALLLGDSALYLCASSLGLAKDTQYFGPGTRLTVL.

This clone was found a few times. The chain joins TRBV29-1 to TRBJ1-1, with D possibly TRBD1 on 5 matching bases. V lost 1 base, J lost 0 bases, and 6 bases lay in between. CDR1 is SQVTM, CDR2 ANQGSEA, per germline. CDR3 length: 13 residues. This chain's CDR3 is CSVEGQMNTEAFF. The CDR3 coding sequence is TGCAGCGTTGAAGGACAGATGAACACTGAAGCTTTCTTT.

The chain employs TRBV5-1 and TRBJ2-3; TRBD2 aligns across 13 bases. V trimming: 2 bases; J trimming: 5 bases; junction bases outside the gene matches: 11. The CDR3 consists of 18 residues. Germline V gene data show CDR1 as SGHRS and CDR2 as YFSETQ. The CDR3 sequence: CASSFTSGRALVGDTQYF. Written as DNA, the CDR3 is TGCGCCAGCAGCTTTACTAGCGGGAGGGCCCTCGTCGGAGATACGCAGTATTTT. Based on the CDR3 plus reference TRBV5-1 and TRBJ2-3, the full variable domain is KAGVTQTPRYLIKTRGQQVTLSCSPISGHRSVSWYQQTPGQGLQFLFEYFSETQRNKGNFPGRFSGRQFSNSRSEMNVSTLELGDSALYLCASSFTSGRALVGDTQYFGPGTRLTVL.

The chain has TRBV5-4 and TRBJ1-4; unclear D gene. The germline V gene encodes CDR1 SGHNT and CDR2 YYREEE (reference sequence). CDR3 length: 16 amino acids. V was trimmed by 0 bases and J by 5 bases, leaving 14 bases between them. The CDR3 nucleotides are TGTGCCAGCAGCTTGGCCGGACCTAATTTAAATGAAAAACTGTTTTTT. Amino acids: CASSLAGPNLNEKLFF.

The chain couples TRBV9 to TRBJ2-2; a weak D match, TRBD2 (7 bases). V dropped 0 bases and J dropped 5 bases, with 11 bases sitting between them. The germline CDR1 and CDR2 sequences are SGDLS and YYNGEE. There are 15 residues in the CDR3. CDR3 sequence reads: CASSVGGGATGELFF. CDR3 nucleotide sequence: TGTGCCAGCAGCGTAGGTGGGGGGGCGACCGGGGAGCTGTTTTTT.

V usage is TRBV5-1 and J usage is TRBJ2-5, with a weak D call TRBD1 (6 bases). The assigned J gene may be wrong: the sequence end matches TRBJ2-7 better. The CDR3 length is 14 residues. Looked up from germline, CDR1 is SGHRS and CDR2 is YFSETQ. The CDR3 is CASSPAGALYEQYF. The CDR3 DNA reads as TGCGCCAGCAGCCCAGCAGGGGCGCTTTACGAGCAGTACTTC.

The chain recombines TRBV4-2 with TRBJ2-2; a weak D match, TRBD2 (5 bases). The V end lost 1 base, the J end lost 5 bases, and 8 bases lay between the germline ends. The germline V gene has CDR1 LGHNA and CDR2 YNFKEQ. The CDR3 is made up of 14 amino acids. CDR3 sequence: CASSQVLETGELFF. CDR3 nucleotide sequence: TGTGCCAGCAGCCAAGTACTAGAAACCGGGGAGCTGTTTTTT.

This clone came up a few times. The chain uses TRBV5-4 and TRBJ2-7; maybe TRBD1 (6 bases). CDR1 is SGHNT and CDR2 is YYREEE in the germline V gene (reference sequence). Trimming left V 0 bases short and J 4 bases short, with 14 bases between. The length of the CDR3 is 15 residues. CDR3 coding DNA: TGTGCCAGCAGCTTGGAAGGGGGTGGAAGGTACGAGCAGTACTTC. The encoded protein is CASSLEGGGRYEQYF.

The V gene is TRBV21-1, the J gene TRBJ1-1. TRBV21-1 is shown as a pseudogene. This CDR3 contains 15 residues. The DNA of the CDR3 is TGTGCCAGCAGCAAAAAAAGGAGGCTTAACACTGAAGCTTTCTTT. Residues: CASSKKRRLNTEAFF.

The genes are TRBV2 and TRBJ2-3; 12 bases line up with TRBD2. Trimming cost V 5 bases and J 3 bases; bases outside gene matches: 6. This CDR3 region has 16 residues. CDR1 is SNHLY and CDR2 is FYNNEI in the germline V gene. CDR3 in amino acids: CASSYPGLAGTDTQYF. CDR3 nucleotides: TGTGCCAGCAGTTACCCAGGACTAGCGGGGACAGATACGCAGTATTTT. Filled out from reference TRBV2 and TRBJ2-3, the complete variable domain reads EPEVTQTPSHQVTQMGQEVILRCVPISNHLYFYWYRQILGQKVEFLVSFYNNEISEKSEIFDDQFSVERPDGSNFTLKIRSTKLEDSAMYFCASSYPGLAGTDTQYFGPGTRLTVL.

The chain recombines TRBV10-3 with TRBJ1-2; D is unresolved. CDR3 length: 13 amino acids. Per the germline V gene, CDR1 is ENHRY and CDR2 is SYGVKD. V was cut by 8 bases and J by 1 base, with 11 bases left in between. The CDR3 DNA reads TGTGCCATCCCGGGTAAATATAACTATGGCTACACCTTC. This codes for CAIPGKYNYGYTF.

The chain combines TRBV30 with TRBJ2-7, with D hard to call. V was shortened by 0 bases and J by 1 base, with 7 bases between the two germline ends. CDR1 GTSNPN and CDR2 SVGIG come from the germline V gene (reference sequence). This CDR3 is built from 13 residues. The CDR3 region is CAWSVGNSYEQYF. In nucleotides, the CDR3 is TGTGCCTGGAGTGTAGGGAATTCCTACGAGCAGTACTTC.

This chain joins TRBV28 and TRBJ2-1; D gene ambiguous. Trimming took 6 bases from V and 4 from J, leaving 4 bases between them. CDR1 and CDR2 (germline): MDHEN, SYDVKM. The CDR3 covers 11 residues. The CDR3 loop reads CASRKYNEQFF. In nucleotides, the CDR3 is TGTGCCAGCAGAAAGTACAATGAGCAGTTCTTC.

The genes are TRBV19 and TRBJ1-1, with D maybe TRBD1 (6 bases). V gave up 6 bases and J gave up 1 base, with 12 bases separating them. The CDR3 is made up of 14 amino acids. Germline V lookup: CDR1 LNHDA, CDR2 SQIVND (reference sequence). The CDR3 loop is CASRLDRTNTEAFF. The CDR3 DNA follows: TGTGCCAGTAGGCTCGACAGGACGAACACTGAAGCTTTCTTT.

The J gene is TRBJ1-2, the V gene TRBV29-1; a possible D gene is TRBD1 (5 bases). V shed 1 base and J shed 6 bases, with 12 bases lying between them. The CDR3 runs to 13 residues. Germline CDR1 SQVTM, CDR2 ANQGSEA. CDR3 residues: CSVEGGGWDGYTF. In nucleotides, the CDR3 is TGCAGCGTTGAAGGCGGGGGGTGGGATGGCTACACCTTC.

The V gene is TRBV28, the J gene TRBJ2-4; 10 bases are a match to TRBD2. This CDR3 is built from 16 residues. The V gene end was trimmed by 1 base and the J gene end by 2 bases; junction bases not matched to a gene: 2. The germline gives CDR1 MDHEN, CDR2 SYDVKM. CDR3 nucleotides: TGTGCCAGCAGTTTATTAGCGGGGGGTTCCAAAAACATTCAGTACTTC. Its protein is CASSLLAGGSKNIQYF.

This clone was detected once. This sequence joins TRBV7-9 and TRBJ2-5; 7 bases align to TRBD2. The germline V gene has CDR1 SEHNR and CDR2 FQNEAQ (reference sequence). The junction had 5 bases not matched to a gene; V was cut back by 1 base and J by 0 bases. CDR3 size: 16 residues. The CDR3 DNA reads as TGTGCCAGCAGCTTAGTTTGGCTAGCGGACCAAGAGACCCAGTACTTC. Its translation: CASSLVWLADQETQYF. Drawing the rest from reference TRBV7-9 and TRBJ2-5, the complete variable domain is DTGVSQNPRHKITKRGQNVTFRCDPISEHNRLYWYRQTLGQGPEFLTYFQNEAQLEKSRLLSDRFSAERPKGSFSTLEIQRTEQGDSAMYLCASSLVWLADQETQYFGPGTRLLVL.

Concerning this clone: Other DNA sequences from this sample encode an identical CDR3 as well. The J gene is TRBJ2-7, the V gene TRBV18, with a weak D call TRBD2 (5 bases). Germline CDR1 KGHSH, CDR2 LQKENI. This CDR3 has 13 residues. V lost 3 bases and J 1 base, leaving 7 bases between the germline ends. DNA for the CDR3: TGTGCCAGCTCACCGTCGGGATCCTACGAGCAGTACTTC. This gives the protein CASSPSGSYEQYF. The complete variable domain, with remaining parts taken from reference TRBV18 and TRBJ2-7, reads NAGVMQNPRHLVRRRGQEARLRCSPMKGHSHVYWYRQLPEEGLKFMVYLQKENIIDESGMPKERFSAEFPKEGPSILRIQQVVRGDSAAYFCASSPSGSYEQYFGPGTRLTVT.

The chain uses TRBV15 and TRBJ2-5; the D gene is possibly TRBD2 (5 bases). This CDR3 is built from 14 residues. V was cut by 5 bases and J by 1 base, with 11 bases left in between. Germline V gives CDR1 LNHNV, CDR2 YYDKDF (reference sequence). Written as DNA, the CDR3 is TGTGCCACCAGCCCCCGAGGGCCCCAAGAGACCCAGTACTTC. Translation gives CATSPRGPQETQYF.